Described below is a single TCR beta chain sequence and its context. Antigen: not known. Primers: 60 Vbeta forward and 13 Jbeta reverse. Profiled with immunoSEQ multiplex PCR; TCRdb holds only in-frame clones, not every one. This sample has roughly 100,000 clones, with approximately 79% found just once. This sample was included in a study of cytomegalovirus exposure and HLA in healthy donors. Findings of the study overall: Sequencing depth roughly uniform across donors was assumed in presence/absence analyses. Beyond CMV serostatus, there was no information to go on about immune exposure. Certain indistinguishable V segments, among them TRBV6-2 and TRBV6-3, were excluded.

CDR1 SGHNT and CDR2 YYREEE come from the germline V gene (reference sequence). The CDR3 totals 16 residues. V gave up 4 bases and J gave up 10 bases, with 26 bases separating them. Source material: PBMCs. The rearrangement uses TRBV5-4 and TRBJ1-1; D is possibly TRBD1 (5 bases). The sequence derives from a man in his thirties or forties in good health and CMV-seropositive. As DNA, the CDR3 is TGTGCCAGCAGCCCGGGGCGGCCGGAGGGGTCAAACGGAGCTTTCTTT. Translated, it gives CASSPGRPEGSNGAFF.